This T cell receptor beta chain was obtained from a study of cytomegalovirus exposure and HLA in healthy donors. Looking at the study overall: In an earlier analysis, approximately 120 million unique TCR beta sequences were found from about 179 million T cells.

General study findings and limits: TCR beta V segments were, for the most part, productive about 87% or about 30% of the time in an earlier analysis. In a later analysis, common viral pathogens appeared linked to several of the most significant clusters. Among CMV-associated TCR beta chains, most appeared HLA-restricted in a later analysis.

CDR3 size: 15 residues. Germline V gene lookup returns CDR1 SEHNR and CDR2 FQNEAQ (reference sequence). Trimming stripped 5 bases from V and 0 bases from J, with 13 bases between. Both 60 Vbeta primers and 13 Jbeta primers went into the PCR. Sequenced by immunoSEQ multiplex PCR; TCRdb stores in-frame clones only, minus some. The profile covers 150,000 to 200,000 clones, with roughly 74% appearing a single time and roughly 5% taken by the ten largest. This clone has more than one count but fewer than ten. Antigen specificity is unknown. The chain is built from TRBV7-9 and TRBJ1-1; maybe TRBD1 (5 bases). The TCR comes from a male donor in good health and CMV-seronegative. The sample taken for sequencing was PBMCs. The CDR3 reads CASSHRGRMNTEAFF. The CDR3, as DNA: TGTGCCAGCAGCCATAGGGGCCGGATGAACACTGAAGCTTTCTTT.